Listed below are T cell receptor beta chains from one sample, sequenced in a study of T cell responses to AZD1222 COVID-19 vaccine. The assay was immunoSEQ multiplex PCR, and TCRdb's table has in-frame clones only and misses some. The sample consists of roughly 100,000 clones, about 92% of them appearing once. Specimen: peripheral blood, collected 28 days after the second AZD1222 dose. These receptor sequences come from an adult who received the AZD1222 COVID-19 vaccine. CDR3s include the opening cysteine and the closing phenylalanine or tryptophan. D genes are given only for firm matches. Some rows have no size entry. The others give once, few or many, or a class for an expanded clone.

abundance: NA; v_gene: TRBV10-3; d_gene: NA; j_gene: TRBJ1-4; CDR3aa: CAISGQSNEKLFF; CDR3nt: TGTGCCATCAGCGGACAGTCTAATGAAAAACTGTTTTTT
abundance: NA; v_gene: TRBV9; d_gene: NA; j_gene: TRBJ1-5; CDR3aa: CASSSRDNSNQPQHF; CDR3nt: TGTGCCAGCAGCTCTCGGGATAATAGCAATCAGCCCCAGCATTTT
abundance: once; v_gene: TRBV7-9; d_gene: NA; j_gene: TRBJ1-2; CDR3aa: CAIPNYYGYTF; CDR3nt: TGTGCCATCCCGAATTACTATGGCTACACCTTC
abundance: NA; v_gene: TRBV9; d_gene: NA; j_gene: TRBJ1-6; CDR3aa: CASSVVAGSPLHF; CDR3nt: TGTGCCAGCAGCGTAGTTGCGGGGTCACCCCTCCACTTT
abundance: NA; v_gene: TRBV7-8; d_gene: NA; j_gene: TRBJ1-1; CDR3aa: CASSGRQVSPGGNTEAFF; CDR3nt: TGTGCCAGCAGCGGCCGACAGGTATCCCCTGGGGGGAACACTGAAGCTTTCTTT
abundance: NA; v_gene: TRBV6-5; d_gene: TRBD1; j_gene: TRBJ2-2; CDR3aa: CASRSDRVMTGELFF; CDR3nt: TGTGCCAGCAGGTCGGACAGGGTCATGACCGGGGAGCTGTTTTTT
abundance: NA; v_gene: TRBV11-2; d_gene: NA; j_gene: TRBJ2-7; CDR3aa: CATEGGPGEQYF; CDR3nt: TGTGCCACCGAGGGGGGTCCAGGGGAGCAGTACTTC
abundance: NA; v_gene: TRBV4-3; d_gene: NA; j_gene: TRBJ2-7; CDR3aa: CASSSLVKQYF; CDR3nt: TGCGCCAGCAGCTCCCTTGTGAAACAGTACTTC
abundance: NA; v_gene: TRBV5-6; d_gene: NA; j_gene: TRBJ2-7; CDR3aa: CASSLTSPYEQYF; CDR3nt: TGTGCCAGCAGCTTGACTAGTCCTTACGAGCAGTACTTC
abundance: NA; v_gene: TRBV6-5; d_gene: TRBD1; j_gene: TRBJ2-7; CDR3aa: CASRRTGNYEQYF; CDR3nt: TGTGCCAGCAGACGGACAGGAAACTACGAGCAGTACTTC
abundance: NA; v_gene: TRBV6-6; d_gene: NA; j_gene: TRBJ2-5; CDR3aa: CASSYSRTSQETQYF; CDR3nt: TGTGCCAGCAGTTACTCGAGGACCAGTCAAGAGACCCAGTACTTC
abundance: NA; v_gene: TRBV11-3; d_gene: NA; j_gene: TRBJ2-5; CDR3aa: CASSLNAWETQYF; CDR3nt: TGTGCCAGCAGCTTAAATGCCTGGGAGACCCAGTACTTC
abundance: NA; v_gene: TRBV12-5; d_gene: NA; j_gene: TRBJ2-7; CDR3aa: CASGFPLTGLAYEQYF; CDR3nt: TGTGCTAGTGGTTTCCCCCTTACAGGTCTCGCCTACGAGCAGTACTTC
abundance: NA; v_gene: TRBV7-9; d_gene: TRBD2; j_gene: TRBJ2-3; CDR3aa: CASSLRVSGGGTSTDTQYF; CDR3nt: TGTGCCAGCAGCTTGAGAGTCAGCGGGGGAGGAACTAGCACAGATACGCAGTATTTT
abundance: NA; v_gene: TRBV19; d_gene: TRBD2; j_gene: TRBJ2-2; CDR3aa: CASSMAGLAGGRAGELFF; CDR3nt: TGTGCCAGTAGTATGGCCGGACTAGCGGGGGGTCGAGCCGGGGAGCTGTTTTTT
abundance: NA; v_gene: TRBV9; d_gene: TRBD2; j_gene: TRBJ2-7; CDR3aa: CARGVAGRGGEQYF; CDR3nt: TGTGCCCGCGGCGTAGCGGGGCGGGGGGGGGAGCAGTACTTC
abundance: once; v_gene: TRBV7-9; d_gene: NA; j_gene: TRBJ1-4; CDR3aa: CASSPRDGRKKLFF; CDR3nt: TGTGCCAGCAGCCCCAGGGACGGAAGGAAAAAACTGTTTTTT
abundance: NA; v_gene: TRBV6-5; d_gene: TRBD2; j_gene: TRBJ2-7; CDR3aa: CASRSGGDYEQYF; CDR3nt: TGTGCCAGCAGGTCGGGGGGGGACTACGAGCAGTACTTC
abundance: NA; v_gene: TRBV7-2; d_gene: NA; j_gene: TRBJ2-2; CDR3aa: CASSLVAGATGELFF; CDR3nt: TGTGCCAGCAGCTTAGTGGCGGGGGCCACCGGGGAGCTGTTTTTT
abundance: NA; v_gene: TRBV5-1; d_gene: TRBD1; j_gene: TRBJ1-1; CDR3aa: CASSSGQGDNTEAFF; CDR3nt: TGCGCCAGCAGTTCAGGACAGGGGGATAACACTGAAGCTTTCTTT
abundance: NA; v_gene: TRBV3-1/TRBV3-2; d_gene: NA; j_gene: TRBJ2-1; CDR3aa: CASSQGVGDEGEQFF; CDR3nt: TGTGCCAGCAGCCAAGGTGTGGGGGATGAGGGTGAGCAGTTCTTC
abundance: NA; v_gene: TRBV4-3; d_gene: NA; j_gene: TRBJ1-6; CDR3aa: CASSRGGGNSPLHF; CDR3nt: TGCGCCAGCAGCCGAGGCGGGGGTAATTCACCCCTCCACTTT
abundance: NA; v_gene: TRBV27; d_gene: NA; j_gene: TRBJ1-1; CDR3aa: CASSLAEGYTEAFF; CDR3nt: TGTGCCAGCAGTTTGGCAGAGGGGTACACTGAAGCTTTCTTT
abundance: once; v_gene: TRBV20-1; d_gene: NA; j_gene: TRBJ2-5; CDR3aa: CSAGPQETQYF; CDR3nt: TGCAGTGCGGGACCTCAAGAGACCCAGTACTTC
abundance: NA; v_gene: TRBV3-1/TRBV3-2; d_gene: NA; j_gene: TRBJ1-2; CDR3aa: CASSQDYLLWTDSNYGYTF; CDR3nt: TGTGCCAGCAGCCAAGATTACTTATTATGGACAGACTCTAACTATGGCTACACCTTC
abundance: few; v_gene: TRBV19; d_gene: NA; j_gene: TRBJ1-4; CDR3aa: CASRWQDNEKLFF; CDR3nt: TGTGCCAGTCGGTGGCAGGATAATGAAAAACTGTTTTTT
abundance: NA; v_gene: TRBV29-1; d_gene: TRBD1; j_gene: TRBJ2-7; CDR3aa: CSVARGTDLYEQYF; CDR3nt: TGCAGCGTTGCGCGTGGGACAGACCTTTACGAGCAGTACTTC
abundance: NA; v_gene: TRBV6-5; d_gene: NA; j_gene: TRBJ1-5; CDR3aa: CASSSLGVNQPQHF; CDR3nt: TGTGCCAGCAGTTCCCTCGGGGTAAATCAGCCCCAGCATTTT
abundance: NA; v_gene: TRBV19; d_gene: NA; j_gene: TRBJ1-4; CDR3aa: CASRFGPTNEKLFF; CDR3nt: TGTGCCAGTAGGTTCGGACCAACTAATGAAAAACTGTTTTTT
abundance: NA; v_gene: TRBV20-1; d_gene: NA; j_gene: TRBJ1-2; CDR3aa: CSASRIEGMGYGYTF; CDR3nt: TGCAGTGCTAGTCGTATAGAAGGGATGGGCTATGGCTACACCTTC
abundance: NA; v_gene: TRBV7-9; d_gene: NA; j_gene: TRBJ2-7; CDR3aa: CASSFLAPTSYEQYF; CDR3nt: TGTGCCAGCAGCTTTCTAGCGCCAACTTCCTACGAGCAGTACTTC
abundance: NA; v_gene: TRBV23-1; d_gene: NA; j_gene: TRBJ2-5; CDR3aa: CASSHTGRQETQYF; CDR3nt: TGCGCCAGCAGTCACACAGGACGCCAAGAGACCCAGTACTTC